The entry below gives a single T cell receptor (beta chain) sequence along with its context. The antigen is undetermined. Germline CDR1 is SGHKS and CDR2 is YYEKEE (reference sequence). V was clipped by 3 bases and J by 1 base; unmatched bases: 1. This CDR3 has 15 residues. Investigators sought sequencing depths of between 1 in 200,000 and 1 in 1 million T cells. Sequenced by immunoSEQ multiplex PCR; TCRdb stores in-frame clones only, minus some. The repertoire has some 350,000 clones, 67% of them found once; the top ten carry under 8%. This sample is drawn from a study of cytotoxic CD8 clonotypes in ibrutinib-treated CLL. Notes on the study in general: Patients showed higher baseline clonality than age-matched healthy donors, and it tracked circulating CD8+ T-cell counts. Clonality was elevated at ibrutinib response and had returned toward baseline at progression. Public clonotypes occurred uncommonly; on treatment, they contracted or remained stable.

This chain connects TRBV5-5 to TRBJ2-1; the match to TRBD2 covers 10 bases. This TCR was sampled from a human donor with chronic lymphocytic leukemia. The sample in question was PBMCs, obtained after 36 months of ibrutinib treatment. CDR3 region: CASSSSGSSYNEQFF. CDR3 bases: TGTGCCAGCAGCTCTAGCGGGAGTTCCTACAATGAGCAGTTCTTC.